The 17 T cell receptor beta chains presented below share a single source sample, sequenced in a study of cytomegalovirus exposure and HLA in healthy donors. The PCR was carried out with 60 Vbeta primers and 13 Jbeta primers. Method: immunoSEQ multiplex PCR; TCRdb's copy keeps in-frame clones and lacks some. The table shows about 130,000 clones, with roughly 80% occurring only once. The sequencing input was PBMCs. The receptors derive from a boy between 10 and 17 years old in good health and CMV-seronegative.

The chain is built from TRBV30 and TRBJ2-5; the D gene is possibly TRBD2 (7 bases). Trimming left V 0 bases short and J 6 bases short, with 11 bases between. The CDR3 sequence is 13 residues long. The germline gives CDR1 GTSNPN, CDR2 SVGIG (reference sequence). This CDR3 reads CAWSVLGGQTQYF. The CDR3 coding sequence is TGTGCCTGGAGTGTATTGGGGGGGCAGACCCAGTACTTC.

The J gene is TRBJ2-2, the V gene TRBV5-1; 10 bases are a match to TRBD1. Germline V gene lookup returns CDR1 SGHRS and CDR2 YFSETQ. Trimming took 2 bases from V and 4 from J; bases not matched to a gene: 8. This CDR3 is built from 17 residues. CDR3 amino acids: CASSFGTGEKVTGELFF. In nucleotides, the CDR3 is TGCGCCAGCAGCTTCGGGACAGGGGAGAAGGTCACCGGGGAGCTGTTTTTT.

The CDR3 loop is CASSRTPGLAGGALGATGELFF. CDR3 DNA sequence: TGCGCCAGCAGCCGAACACCGGGACTAGCGGGAGGAGCACTAGGGGCCACCGGGGAGCTGTTTTTT. This chain uses TRBV4-1 with TRBJ2-2; TRBD2 matches 15 bases. The CDR3 sequence is 22 residues long. The V segment lost 4 bases and the J segment 4 bases; nucleotides outside the gene matches: 19. Germline V gene sequence: CDR1 MGHRA, CDR2 YSYEKL.

The chain couples TRBV12-5 to TRBJ2-3, with TRBD2 matching over 12 bases. Germline CDR1 is LGHNT and CDR2 is FRNRAP. V gave up 6 bases and J gave up 1 base; unmatched junction bases: 20. The CDR3 spans 21 residues. The CDR3: CASGTPPQTSGSPQRTDTQYF. In nucleotides, the CDR3 is TGTGCTAGTGGAACTCCTCCACAGACTAGCGGGAGCCCGCAGCGCACAGATACGCAGTATTTT.

V and J are TRBV30 and TRBJ2-7; maybe TRBD2 (5 bases). CDR1 and CDR2 (germline): GTSNPN, SVGIG (reference sequence). V shed 4 bases and J shed 5 bases, with 9 bases lying between them. This CDR3 has 11 amino acids. For the CDR3, the DNA is TGTGCCTGGATGACGGGAAACGAGCAGTACTTC. Protein product: CAWMTGNEQYF.

The gene calls are TRBV7-2 and TRBJ1-1; D is uncertain. Germline lookup yields CDR1 SGHTA and CDR2 FQGNSA. The CDR3 covers 13 residues. V was shortened by 2 bases and J by 4 bases, with 8 bases between the two germline ends. The CDR3 loop is CASSLTRGTEAFF. The CDR3, as DNA: TGTGCCAGCAGCTTAACGCGGGGCACTGAAGCTTTCTTT.

This clone was counted only a few times. The chain is built from TRBV4-1 and TRBJ2-7, with TRBD2 matching 14 bases. Germline V lookup: CDR1 MGHRA, CDR2 YSYEKL. V shed 5 bases, J shed 7 bases, and the junction held 10 bases outside the gene matches. The length of the CDR3 is 16 residues. The CDR3 protein is CASSWERLAGGKEQYF. For the CDR3, the DNA is TGCGCCAGCAGCTGGGAGAGACTAGCGGGAGGGAAAGAGCAGTACTTC.

The V and J genes are TRBV5-1 and TRBJ2-4; 11 bases match TRBD2. Trimming removed 4 bases from V and 6 bases from J; junction bases left unmatched: 6. Germline CDR1 and CDR2: SGHRS and YFSETQ. This CDR3 contains 15 residues. Here the CDR3 DNA reads TGCGCCAGCAGCCTGGGACTAGCGGAACTAAACATTCAGTACTTC. This codes for CASSLGLAELNIQYF. Variable domain in full (rest from reference TRBV5-1 and TRBJ2-4): KAGVTQTPRYLIKTRGQQVTLSCSPISGHRSVSWYQQTPGQGLQFLFEYFSETQRNKGNFPGRFSGRQFSNSRSEMNVSTLELGDSALYLCASSLGLAELNIQYFGAGTRLSVL.

In this sample, this clone turned up once. In DNA, the CDR3 is TGCGCCAGCAGCTTGGACGGACAGGCGAACACTGAAGCTTTCTTT. It encodes CASSLDGQANTEAFF. The chain couples TRBV5-1 to TRBJ1-1; 7 bases fit TRBD1. Germline V CDR1 and CDR2: SGHRS, YFSETQ. CDR3 length equals 15 residues. Losses at the gene ends were 0 bases for V and 1 base for J; bases not matched to a gene: 3.

This clone was detected only a few times. The V and J genes are TRBV6-5 and TRBJ2-2, with D unclear. The CDR3 has 9 residues. The V and J ends lost 11 bases and 6 bases respectively, with 4 bases between them. Germline assignment: CDR1 MNHEY and CDR2 SVGAGI. CDR3 coding DNA: TGTGCCCTATCCGGGGAGCTGTTTTTT. It is translated as CALSGELFF.

This chain connects TRBV6-6 to TRBJ2-1; D perhaps matches TRBD2 (6 bases). The CDR3 totals 15 residues. Per the germline V gene, CDR1 is MNHNY and CDR2 is SVGAGI (reference sequence). V was clipped by 5 bases and J by 5 bases, with 16 bases between them. The CDR3 nucleotides are TGTGCCAGCAGTAACCGGGACTGGAGAAACAATGAGCAGTTCTTC. This encodes CASSNRDWRNNEQFF.

This clone was seen just once. The CDR3 DNA sequence: TGCGCCAGCAGCCAGCAGGGGTACAACACCGGGGAGCTGTTTTTT. It yields the protein CASSQQGYNTGELFF. J is TRBJ2-2 and V is TRBV4-3; D is perhaps TRBD1 (6 bases). The ends were cut back, 3 bases at V and 2 bases at J, with 10 bases in the middle. This CDR3 contains 15 residues. From germline, CDR1 is LGHNA and CDR2 YSLEER.

This chain uses TRBV7-9 with TRBJ2-7; 7 nucleotides agree with TRBD1. The trim removed 9 bases at V and 1 base at J, leaving 6 bases unmatched. CDR1 and CDR2 from the germline V gene are SEHNR and FQNEAQ (reference sequence). CDR3 length: 13 residues. The CDR3 region is CASVRDSSYEQYF. CDR3 DNA: TGTGCCAGTGTAAGGGACAGTTCCTACGAGCAGTACTTC. Full variable domain (remainder filled in from reference TRBV7-9 and TRBJ2-7): DTGVSQNPRHKITKRGQNVTFRCDPISEHNRLYWYRQTLGQGPEFLTYFQNEAQLEKSRLLSDRFSAERPKGSFSTLEIQRTEQGDSAMYLCASVRDSSYEQYFGPGTRLTVT.

The chain carries TRBV4-1 and TRBJ1-5, with D uncertain. This CDR3 has 14 amino acids. Germline lookup yields CDR1 MGHRA and CDR2 YSYEKL. Trimming left V 1 base short and J 7 bases short, with 11 bases between. The CDR3 DNA is TGCGCCAGCAGCCAAGCAACGGGGAGACAGCCCCAGCATTTT. It is translated as CASSQATGRQPQHF.

The chain employs TRBV21-1 and TRBJ2-3; TRBD2 reflects the table's D call only, with no check against the DNA. TRBV21-1 is annotated as a pseudogene. The CDR3 extends over 16 amino acids. This CDR3 reads CASSKEEGGVTDTQYF. The CDR3 nucleotides are TGTGCCAGCAGCAAAGAAGAGGGAGGGGTCACAGATACGCAGTATTTT.

As concerns this clone: Other DNA sequences of this sample code for an identical CDR3. The chain is built from TRBV27 and TRBJ2-6, with D tentatively TRBD1 (6 bases). Per the germline V gene, CDR1 is MNHEY and CDR2 is SMNVEV (reference sequence). V was trimmed by 3 bases and J by 0 bases, leaving 6 bases between them. CDR3 length: 15 residues. The CDR3 DNA is TGTGCCAGCAGTTTGGACAGCTCTGGGGCCAACGTCCTGACTTTC. Protein product: CASSLDSSGANVLTF.

V and J are TRBV4-1 and TRBJ1-4; the match to TRBD1 covers 7 bases. The CDR3 length is 17 residues. Per the germline V gene, CDR1 is MGHRA and CDR2 is YSYEKL. Trimming at V came to 2 bases and at J to 5 bases, leaving 11 bases not matched to a gene. This CDR3 is CASSQRGGQAGNEKLFF. DNA for the CDR3: TGCGCCAGCAGCCAACGGGGAGGACAGGCGGGAAATGAAAAACTGTTTTTT.